These 27 T cell receptor beta chains came from one sample sequenced in a study of blood T cell repertoires in COVID-19. Profiled with immunoSEQ multiplex PCR; TCRdb holds only in-frame clones, not every one. This table holds 350,000 or so clones, around 90% found once. Sequences were obtained from peripheral blood. The receptors come from a young man with active or convalescent COVID-19.

The chain recombines TRBV6-2 or TRBV6-3 with TRBJ1-6; the D gene is possibly TRBD1 (5 bases). CDR3 length: 18 residues. Germline V CDR1 and CDR2: MNHEY, SVGEGT. The V and J ends lost 4 bases and 0 bases respectively, with 16 bases between them. DNA of the CDR3: TGTGCCAGCAGTTCGTGGGGTCCGGGGGTCTCCTATAATTCACCCCTCCACTTT. Its protein is CASSSWGPGVSYNSPLHF.

The V gene is TRBV5-8, the J gene TRBJ1-1, with 12 bases that match TRBD1. In germline, CDR1 is SGHTS, CDR2 YDEGEE. The CDR3 extends over 15 amino acids. With 0 bases clipped from V and 6 bases from J, the junction kept 3 bases outside the gene matches. The CDR3 nucleotides read TGTGCCAGCAGCTTGGGGGACAGGGGGCAGCCTGAAGCTTTCTTT. Translation: CASSLGDRGQPEAFF.

The chain couples TRBV13 to TRBJ2-7; perhaps TRBD2 as D (6 bases). CDR1 and CDR2 (germline): PRHDT, FYEKMQ (reference sequence). The CDR3 is 13 residues long. V dropped 3 bases and J dropped 2 bases, with 8 bases sitting between them. The CDR3 here is CASSFRGTYEQYF. CDR3 in DNA: TGTGCCAGCAGCTTCCGCGGGACCTACGAGCAGTACTTC.

The rearrangement joins TRBV6-1 to TRBJ1-1, with 8 bases identical to TRBD1. CDR1 is MNHNS, CDR2 SASEGT, per germline. This CDR3 region has 17 residues. Losses at the gene ends were 3 bases for V and 4 bases for J; bases not matched to a gene: 13. Here the CDR3 reads CASSDARLTGEGTEAFF. CDR3 bases: TGTGCCAGCAGTGACGCCCGATTGACAGGGGAAGGCACTGAAGCTTTCTTT.

This chain joins TRBV11-2 and TRBJ1-1; no reliable D call. The length of the CDR3 is 14 residues. The ends were cut back, 2 bases at V and 2 bases at J, with 9 bases in the middle. CDR1 is SGHAT and CDR2 is FQNNGV in the germline V gene. The CDR3 region has the DNA TGTGCCAGCAGCTTACACGCGGGAAACACTGAAGCTTTCTTT. It codes for CASSLHAGNTEAFF.

This chain uses TRBV15 with TRBJ1-1; 8 nucleotides agree with TRBD1. Per the germline V gene, CDR1 is LNHNV and CDR2 is YYDKDF (reference sequence). The CDR3 consists of 15 residues. J was trimmed by 2 bases and V by 6 bases; bases with no gene match: 8. As DNA, the CDR3 is TGTGCCACCAGGGTGGGCAGGGGGCCAAACACTGAAGCTTTCTTT. It specifies CATRVGRGPNTEAFF.

J is TRBJ1-2 and V is TRBV4-1; 9 nucleotides agree with TRBD1. The CDR3 runs to 18 residues. Per germline, CDR1 MGHRA and CDR2 YSYEKL. V shed 3 bases and J 6 bases; nucleotides not matched to a gene: 17. The DNA for the CDR3 is TGCGCCAGCAGCCAGCGAAAAGACGGGACAGGGAACTGGGATGGCTACACCTTC. It specifies CASSQRKDGTGNWDGYTF.

The chain is built from TRBV11-2 and TRBJ2-5, with D perhaps TRBD2 (7 bases). CDR1 is SGHAT, CDR2 FQNNGV, per germline. This CDR3 has 14 amino acids. The V gene lost 3 bases and the J gene lost 5 bases, with 13 bases spanning the gap. Here the CDR3 DNA reads TGTGCCAGCAGCTTCCGGGGGGCAAGGGAGACCCAGTACTTC. It encodes CASSFRGARETQYF.

The CDR3 bases are TGTGCCAGTAGTATAGGCCTTCTGAGATACAATGAGCAGTTCTTC. As protein: CASSIGLLRYNEQFF. The chain uses TRBV19 and TRBJ2-1; no clear D gene. The V and J ends lost 1 base and 4 bases respectively, with 11 bases between them. Germline V gene data show CDR1 as LNHDA and CDR2 as SQIVND (reference sequence). The CDR3 is made up of 15 amino acids.

The sample holds one count of this clone. This chain links TRBV11-3 with TRBJ2-1; 7 bases map to TRBD2. The CDR3 is 16 amino acids. In germline, CDR1 is SGHNT, CDR2 YENEEA. Trimming cost V 5 bases and J 2 bases; bases outside gene matches: 9. The CDR3 here is CASSTRCLAAYNEQFF. CDR3 in DNA: TGTGCCAGCAGCACTCGGTGTCTAGCGGCCTACAATGAGCAGTTCTTC. Combining the CDR3 with reference TRBV11-3 and TRBJ2-1 gives the whole variable domain EAGVVQSPRYKIIEKKQPVAFWCNPISGHNTLYWYLQNLGQGPELLIRYENEEAVDDSQLPKDRFSAERLKGVDSTLKIQPAELGDSAVYLCASSTRCLAAYNEQFFGPGTRLTVL.

This clone was detected once. The CDR3 DNA is TGTGCCAGCATCCTGGGCGTTGGTGAAGCTTTCTTT. Encoded protein: CASILGVGEAFF. The chain employs TRBV12-3 or TRBV12-4 and TRBJ1-1; D ambiguous. V shed 7 bases and J shed 7 bases, with 13 bases lying between them. CDR3 length equals 12 residues.

The chain combines TRBV27 with TRBJ1-3; unclear D gene. The CDR3 is 17 residues long. Per germline, CDR1 MNHEY and CDR2 SMNVEV (reference sequence). Trimming removed 4 bases at V and 1 base at J, with 17 bases between. The CDR3 DNA is TGTGCCAGCAGTTCCCGTAGCAGGCGGGTTTCTGGAAACACCATATATTTT. It is translated as CASSSRSRRVSGNTIYF.

The J gene is TRBJ2-7, the V gene TRBV7-2; 7 positions agree with TRBD1. Trimming removed 5 bases from V and 5 bases from J; junction bases left unmatched: 6. The CDR3 has 13 amino acids. CDR1 and CDR2 from the germline V gene are SGHTA and FQGNSA. The chain's CDR3 is CASSPDRVNEQYF. The CDR3 DNA sequence: TGTGCCAGCAGCCCCGACAGGGTTAACGAGCAGTACTTC.

This chain uses TRBV5-1 with TRBJ2-7; possibly TRBD1 for D (5 bases). CDR1 and CDR2 (germline): SGHRS, YFSETQ. V was clipped by 0 bases and J by 7 bases, with 14 bases between them. This CDR3 has 14 residues. CDR3 protein: CASSLEGAGREQYF. In DNA form, the CDR3 reads TGCGCCAGCAGCTTGGAAGGGGCCGGACGGGAGCAGTACTTC. Together with reference TRBV5-1 and TRBJ2-7, the CDR3 gives the full variable domain: KAGVTQTPRYLIKTRGQQVTLSCSPISGHRSVSWYQQTPGQGLQFLFEYFSETQRNKGNFPGRFSGRQFSNSRSEMNVSTLELGDSALYLCASSLEGAGREQYFGPGTRLTVT.

With regard to this clone: This sample also contains other DNA sequences that code for the same CDR3. The chain combines TRBV28 with TRBJ2-5, with a tentative D call TRBD2 (6 bases). CDR3 size: 14 residues. Per germline, CDR1 MDHEN and CDR2 SYDVKM. Trimming pared 1 base from V and 3 bases from J, leaving 9 bases between. In DNA, the CDR3 is TGTGCCAGCAGTTTATCGGGGACTGAAGAGACCCAGTACTTC. Residues: CASSLSGTEETQYF.

The chain uses TRBV19 and TRBJ2-7; tentative D call: TRBD1 (6 bases). V shed 5 bases and J shed 3 bases, with 11 bases lying between them. Germline values: CDR1 LNHDA, CDR2 SQIVND (reference sequence). The CDR3 has 13 amino acids. For the CDR3, the DNA is TGTGCCAGTAGTCCACAGGGTGGCTACGAGCAGTACTTC. Translating gives CASSPQGGYEQYF.

CDR3 nucleotides: TGTGCCAGCAGCGTAAATACAGGCCAGGGTGAAGCTTTCTTT. Protein: CASSVNTGQGEAFF. This chain joins TRBV9 and TRBJ1-1, with a tentative D call TRBD1 (5 bases). The CDR3 has 14 amino acids. Trimming left V 1 base short and J 7 bases short, with 14 bases between. From germline, CDR1 is SGDLS and CDR2 YYNGEE.

The rearrangement uses TRBV24-1 and TRBJ2-3, with D possibly TRBD1 on 6 matching bases. V lost 6 bases to trimming and J lost 2 bases, with 11 bases between them. There are 14 residues in the CDR3. Germline V gene sequence: CDR1 KGHDR, CDR2 SFDVKD. CDR3 bases: TGTGCCACCAGTCAGGACAGCAACACAGATACGCAGTATTTT. Protein: CATSQDSNTDTQYF.

The chain uses TRBV4-3 and TRBJ2-1, with 7 bases fitting TRBD2. Trimming took 1 base from V and 8 from J; bases not matched to a gene: 8. The CDR3 is 15 residues long. Germline V gene lookup returns CDR1 LGHNA and CDR2 YSLEER. The CDR3: CASSQVSPGGDEQFF. CDR3 bases: TGCGCCAGCAGCCAAGTTTCGCCTGGGGGGGATGAGCAGTTCTTC.

This chain uses TRBV28 with TRBJ2-7; D might be TRBD2 (5 bases). Trimming left V 4 bases short and J 0 bases short, with 13 bases between. The CDR3 loop spans 15 amino acids. In germline, CDR1 is MDHEN, CDR2 SYDVKM. Here the CDR3 DNA reads TGTGCCAGCAGTTGGTCTAGCAAAAGCTCCTACGAGCAGTACTTC. Protein product: CASSWSSKSSYEQYF.

V is TRBV7-2 and J is TRBJ1-3, with D tentatively TRBD1 (6 bases). The CDR3 consists of 17 residues. Trimming removed 3 bases at V and 2 bases at J, with 17 bases between. The germline CDR1 and CDR2 sequences are SGHTA and FQGNSA. The CDR3 loop reads CASSLLLLQGAGNTIYF. CDR3 in DNA: TGTGCCAGCAGCTTGCTCTTACTACAGGGCGCTGGAAACACCATATATTTT.

This clone was found once. This sequence joins TRBV28 and TRBJ2-3, with 12 nucleotides matching TRBD2. Germline V lookup: CDR1 MDHEN, CDR2 SYDVKM. V was pared by 6 bases and J by 6 bases, with 7 bases of the junction left unmatched. CDR3 length: 15 amino acids. CDR3 DNA sequence: TGTGCCAGCAGGACTAGCGGGGGCCCACGGGATACGCAGTATTTT. Protein sequence: CASRTSGGPRDTQYF. The full variable domain, its missing parts supplied by reference TRBV28 and TRBJ2-3, is DVKVTQSSRYLVKRTGEKVFLECVQDMDHENMFWYRQDPGLGLRLIYFSYDVKMKEKGDIPEGYSVSREKKERFSLILESASTNQTSMYLCASRTSGGPRDTQYFGPGTRLTVL.

The chain uses TRBV5-1 and TRBJ2-5; 7 bases fit TRBD2. The CDR3 covers 15 residues. Germline CDR1 and CDR2: SGHRS and YFSETQ. The J segment lost 5 bases and the V segment lost 2 bases, leaving 9 bases of the junction unmatched. The CDR3 coding sequence is TGCGCCAGCAGCTTCGGCGGGGGAGCCAGGGAGACCCAGTACTTC. Residues: CASSFGGGARETQYF.

Comment on this clone: The same CDR3 can be traced to other DNA sequences in this sample. This chain links TRBV12-3 or TRBV12-4 with TRBJ1-2, with 8 bases matching TRBD1. This CDR3 region has 13 residues. J lost 8 bases, V lost 6 bases, and 8 bases had no gene match. CDR3 sequence (DNA): TGTGCCAGCAGCCTGACAGGGGTGGACGGCTACACCTTC. This gives the protein CASSLTGVDGYTF.

The rearrangement uses TRBV7-9 and TRBJ2-7; 8 bases line up with TRBD2. The CDR3 contains 15 residues. Germline loops: CDR1 SEHNR, CDR2 FQNEAQ (reference sequence). Germline trimming cut 1 base from V and 0 bases from J; bases unmatched to any gene: 2. The CDR3 DNA is TGTGCCAGCAGCTTAGAGAGCGGGGGCTCCTACGAGCAGTACTTC. The encoded protein is CASSLESGGSYEQYF.

The chain employs TRBV30 and TRBJ2-7; D not resolved. The V gene's germline CDR1 is GTSNPN and CDR2 SVGIG (reference sequence). Trimming took off 1 base at V and 5 bases at J, with 12 bases between the two ends. The CDR3 loop spans 13 amino acids. CDR3 region: CAWSARYYDEQYF. CDR3 DNA sequence: TGTGCCTGGAGTGCCCGATACTACGACGAGCAGTACTTC.

The chain carries TRBV27 and TRBJ1-1; possible D gene TRBD1, 5 bases. The CDR3 has 13 amino acids. The V gene lost 6 bases and the J gene lost 11 bases, with 19 bases spanning the gap. Per the germline V gene, CDR1 is MNHEY and CDR2 is SMNVEV (reference sequence). Written as DNA, the CDR3 is TGTGCCAGCAGCCAAGCCGGGGGGGTCGGTGCTTTCTTT. Translation: CASSQAGGVGAFF.